This passage covers 17 T cell receptor beta chains from one sample sequenced in a study of T cell responses to AZD1222 COVID-19 vaccine (dated by TCRdb to about 2021). In the paper's terms, the time point label means: about 28 days (+/-7) after the second vaccine dose. Library preparation used the immunoSEQ multiplex PCR assay. TCRdb's version of the immuneACCESS table is confined to in-frame rearrangements and falls short of the full clone set. An unresolved V gene accounts for under half of the shortfall where checked; the remainder is of unknown origin. The sample table holds 150,000 or so clones, of which around 87% were seen once. The ten largest account for roughly 10% of the sample. This specimen consisted of peripheral blood, obtained 28 days after the second AZD1222 dose. The receptors here all came from an adult who received the AZD1222 COVID-19 vaccine.

This chain uses TRBV29-1 with TRBJ1-1; the D is unclear. The CDR3 is made up of 10 amino acids. CDR1 SQVTM and CDR2 ANQGSEA come from the germline V gene. DNA for the CDR3: TGCAGTGGCCAGGTCACTGAAGCTTTCTTT. Protein product: CSGQVTEAFF.

This clone is a singleton in its sample. The V call is TRBV6-1, the J call TRBJ1-2, with D hard to call. Germline CDR1 is MNHNS and CDR2 is SASEGT. This CDR3 comprises 13 residues. V was clipped by 0 bases and J by 7 bases, with 9 bases between them. The CDR3 coding sequence is TGTGCCAGCAGTGAAGCGCGGGTCTCTGGCTACACCTTC. Encoded protein: CASSEARVSGYTF.

The chain links TRBV28 to TRBJ2-1; 8 bases line up with TRBD2. V dropped 6 bases and J dropped 7; count of bases not matched to a gene: 8. Germline V gene data show CDR1 as MDHEN and CDR2 as SYDVKM. There are 14 residues in the CDR3. CDR3 bases: TGTGCCAGCAGACCGGGAGGGCATGAGAATGAGCAGTTCTTC. Translation gives CASRPGGHENEQFF.

The table lists this clone with a count of one. V usage is TRBV7-6 and J usage is TRBJ2-1; maybe TRBD2 (6 bases). With 4 bases removed from V and 0 bases from J, the gap between germline ends came to 16 bases. From germline, CDR1 is SGHVS and CDR2 FNYEAQ. The length of the CDR3 is 17 residues. CDR3 amino acids: CASSSGGAGFSYNEQFF. The DNA of the CDR3 is TGTGCCAGCAGCTCCGGCGGGGCAGGGTTCTCCTACAATGAGCAGTTCTTC.

This clone was seen once. This chain links TRBV7-2 with TRBJ2-7; D is undetermined. The V gene's germline CDR1 is SGHTA and CDR2 FQGNSA. This CDR3 contains 15 residues. V shed 2 bases and J shed 0 bases, with 11 bases lying between them. The CDR3 nucleotides read TGTGCCAGCAGCTTAAGCGTGGGCAGCTCCTACGAGCAGTACTTC. This sequence encodes CASSLSVGSSYEQYF.

The gene calls are TRBV28 and TRBJ2-3, with D uncertain. Germline V CDR1 and CDR2: MDHEN, SYDVKM. This CDR3 spans 15 amino acids. The V and J ends lost 4 bases and 5 bases respectively, with 16 bases between them. Here the CDR3 reads CASSWYRPDGDTQYF. The CDR3 region has the DNA TGTGCCAGCAGTTGGTACCGACCGGATGGAGATACGCAGTATTTT.

In this sample, this clone turned up once. The chain combines TRBV18 with TRBJ2-2, with D unresolved. Trimming removed 2 bases from V and 5 bases from J, with 6 bases in between. The germline gives CDR1 KGHSH, CDR2 LQKENI. The CDR3 length is 13 residues. CDR3 sequence reads: CASSPVETGELFF. CDR3 coding DNA: TGTGCCAGCTCACCAGTAGAAACCGGGGAGCTGTTTTTT.

This chain links TRBV7-3 with TRBJ2-1; a weak D match, TRBD1 (7 bases). The CDR3 loop spans 17 amino acids. CDR1 is SGHTA, CDR2 FQGTGA, per germline. V was pared by 1 base and J by 10 bases, with 23 bases between. The CDR3 spells CASSLSPGAGGGREQFF. The CDR3 DNA sequence: TGTGCCAGCAGCTTAAGCCCCGGGGCAGGGGGAGGTCGCGAGCAGTTCTTC.

The chain links TRBV15 to TRBJ2-3; D gene ambiguous. The CDR3 extends over 14 amino acids. Looked up from germline, CDR1 is LNHNV and CDR2 is YYDKDF (reference sequence). Trimming pared 0 bases from V and 1 base from J, leaving 5 bases between. CDR3 coding DNA: TGTGCCACCAGCAGAGATCTAGGCACAGATACGCAGTATTTT. This sequence encodes CATSRDLGTDTQYF.

V and J are TRBV5-6 and TRBJ2-7; 9 bases match TRBD2. The CDR3 contains 15 residues. Germline values: CDR1 SGHDT, CDR2 YYEEEE. The V segment lost 0 bases and the J segment 3 bases; nucleotides outside the gene matches: 4. CDR3 loop: CASSLAASGIYEQYF. DNA for the CDR3: TGTGCCAGCAGCTTGGCCGCTAGCGGGATCTACGAGCAGTACTTC.

V usage is TRBV7-2 and J usage is TRBJ2-1; TRBD1 matches 7 bases. Germline lookup yields CDR1 SGHTA and CDR2 FQGNSA. This CDR3 is 14 amino acids long. The junction had 10 bases not matched to a gene; V was cut back by 5 bases and J by 9 bases. CDR3 in amino acids: CASSLQLAGGEQFF. In nucleotides, the CDR3 is TGTGCCAGCAGCCTCCAGCTAGCAGGGGGTGAGCAGTTCTTC.

The V and J genes are TRBV7-8 and TRBJ1-4; no clear D. The CDR3 runs to 16 residues. The germline V and J ends were trimmed by 5 bases and 0 bases, with 13 bases remaining between them. The germline CDR1 and CDR2 sequences are SGHVS and FQNEAQ. CDR3 nucleotides: TGTGCCAGCAGCGTTAGGGTCCCTGCAACTAATGAAAAACTGTTTTTT. It codes for CASSVRVPATNEKLFF.

The chain couples TRBV10-3 to TRBJ1-5; 10 bases match TRBD1. Germline trimming cut 2 bases from V and 5 bases from J; bases unmatched to any gene: 0. The CDR3 contains 14 residues. Germline V lookup: CDR1 ENHRY, CDR2 SYGVKD. The CDR3 region has the DNA TGTGCCATCAGTGAGGGGACAGGGGATCAGCCCCAGCATTTT. This codes for CAISEGTGDQPQHF.

V and J are TRBV29-1 and TRBJ1-1; 8 positions match TRBD1. The CDR3 has 15 residues. V dropped 6 bases and J dropped 4; count of bases not matched to a gene: 13. Germline CDR1 and CDR2: SQVTM and ANQGSEA. The CDR3 spells CSVRDRTNSVTEAFF. The CDR3 bases are TGCAGCGTCAGGGACAGGACTAACTCCGTCACTGAAGCTTTCTTT. Full variable domain (outside the CDR3, taken from reference TRBV29-1 and TRBJ1-1): SAVISQKPSRDICQRGTSLTIQCQVDSQVTMMFWYRQQPGQSLTLIATANQGSEATYESGFVIDKFPISRPNLTFSTLTVSNMSPEDSSIYLCSVRDRTNSVTEAFFGQGTRLTVV.

This chain joins TRBV29-1 and TRBJ1-2; 7 bases are shared with TRBD1. The V gene end was trimmed by 7 bases and the J gene end by 5 bases; junction bases not matched to a gene: 4. CDR3 length: 11 residues. The germline V gene encodes CDR1 SQVTM and CDR2 ANQGSEA. CDR3 coding DNA: TGCAGCGCTGGGGACAGTTATGGCTACACCTTC. It is translated as CSAGDSYGYTF.

This chain connects TRBV6-6 to TRBJ2-5, with D unclear. V lost 5 bases and J lost 2, with 3 bases in between. Per germline, CDR1 MNHNY and CDR2 SVGAGI (reference sequence). The length of the CDR3 is 11 residues. CDR3 region: CASSPQETQYF. The CDR3 DNA reads as TGTGCCAGCAGTCCTCAAGAGACCCAGTACTTC.

The chain combines TRBV13 with TRBJ2-7; D is undetermined. Trimming took off 0 bases at V and 2 bases at J, with 5 bases between the two ends. Germline V gene data show CDR1 as PRHDT and CDR2 as FYEKMQ (reference sequence). This CDR3 has 13 residues. CDR3 DNA: TGTGCCAGCAGCTTAGGCAAAACCTACGAGCAGTACTTC. Translation: CASSLGKTYEQYF.